These T cell receptor beta chains were read from a single sample in a study of blood T cell repertoires in COVID-19. Clones were read by immunoSEQ multiplex PCR, and TCRdb kept only the in-frame ones, dropping some. The repertoire includes about 320,000 clones, more than 75% of them detected once, and around 2.5% sits in the top ten. The sequencing input was PBMCs or T cells enriched from blood (not recorded which). The receptors shown here come from a man aged 60 to 75 who had recovered from COVID-19. Each CDR3 is given with its conserved first and last residue. A D gene is named only where the DNA matches it firmly. For some rows the clone size is stated as once, few or many, or as a class when expanded; others skip it.

v_gene,d_gene,abundance,j_gene,CDR3nt,CDR3aa
TRBV5-1,TRBD1,once,TRBJ2-5,TGCGCCAGCACAACGGGACAGCCAAAAGAGACCCAGTACTTC,CASTTGQPKETQYF
TRBV10-3,TRBD1,-,TRBJ1-2,TGTGCCATCAGTGTAGAGACAGGGGTGGATGGCTACACCTTC,CAISVETGVDGYTF
TRBV27,TRBD2,-,TRBJ2-7,TGTGCCAGCAGTTTATCTGGGACTAGCTCCGAGCAGTACTTC,CASSLSGTSSEQYF
TRBV7-6,TRBD1,once,TRBJ1-2,TGTGCCAGCAGCCGTGGCAGGACAGGGGGCAGGGATGGCTACACCTTC,CASSRGRTGGRDGYTF
TRBV27,TRBD1,-,TRBJ1-5,TGTGCCAGCAGCCGGACAGGGGGCCGGCCCCAGCATTTT,CASSRTGGRPQHF
TRBV11-1,TRBD1,-,TRBJ2-7,TGTGCCAGCAGTAAGGGGGCGCAACAGTACTTC,CASSKGAQQYF
TRBV14,TRBD2,-,TRBJ2-1,TGTGCCAGCAGCCAAACATGGCGGGAGGGGAACAATGAGCAGTTCTTC,CASSQTWREGNNEQFF
TRBV19,-,-,TRBJ2-7,TGTGCCACCAGGGGTTCCGGCACGCACGAGCAGTACTTC,CATRGSGTHEQYF
TRBV5-6,-,-,TRBJ1-5,TGTGCCAGCAGCTTGGGGGGGCAGGGTCAGCCCCAGCATTTT,CASSLGGQGQPQHF
TRBV2,TRBD2,-,TRBJ2-2,TGTGCCAGCATAGATGGCGGACCAGCGGGAGTTGGTACCGGGGAGCTGTTTTTT,CASIDGGPAGVGTGELFF
TRBV5-1,TRBD2,-,TRBJ2-3,TGCGCCAGCAGCTTGGCGAAAATAGCGGGGAGTCTCACAGATACGCAGTATTTT,CASSLAKIAGSLTDTQYF
TRBV9,-,-,TRBJ1-6,TGTGCCAGCAGCGTCGGGGAGGTCGCTAATTCACCCCTCCACTTT,CASSVGEVANSPLHF
TRBV19,TRBD1,-,TRBJ2-5,TGTGCCAGTAGTACAGTTCGGGACAGGGCCGAAGAGACCCAGTACTTC,CASSTVRDRAEETQYF
TRBV6-5,TRBD2,-,TRBJ2-2,TGTGCCAGCAGTAGCGGGGTTGCGAACACCGGGGAGCTGTTTTTT,CASSSGVANTGELFF
TRBV6-1,TRBD2,-,TRBJ2-7,TGTGCCAGCAGTGAAGCGCACAGCGGGAGTTATTACGAGCAGTACTTC,CASSEAHSGSYYEQYF
TRBV7-9,TRBD2,once,TRBJ2-2,TGTGCCAGCAGCTTAGGACACCTTCGGCGGGAGGGCTTAGTCGGGGAGCTGTTTTTT,CASSLGHLRREGLVGELFF
TRBV13,TRBD1,-,TRBJ1-2,TGTGCCAGCAGCCAAGGACAGGGGGCGCGTTTATATGGCTACACCTTC,CASSQGQGARLYGYTF